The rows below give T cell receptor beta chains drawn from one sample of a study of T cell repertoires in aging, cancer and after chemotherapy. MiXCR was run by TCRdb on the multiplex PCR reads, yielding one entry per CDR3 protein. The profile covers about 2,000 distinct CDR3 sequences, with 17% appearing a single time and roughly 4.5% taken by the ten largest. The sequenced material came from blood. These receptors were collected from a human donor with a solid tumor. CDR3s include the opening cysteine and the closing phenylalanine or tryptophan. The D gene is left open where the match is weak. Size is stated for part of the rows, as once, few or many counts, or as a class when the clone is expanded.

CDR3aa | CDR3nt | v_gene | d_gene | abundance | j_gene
CASRIRDRAQETQYF | TGTGCCAGCAGGATCCGAGACAGGGCCCAAGAGACCCAGTACTTC | TRBV6-5 | TRBD1 | NA | TRBJ2-5
CASSFWGNTEAFF | TGTGCCAGCAGTTTCTGGGGGAACACTGAAGCTTTCTTT | TRBV27 | NA | medium-sized | TRBJ1-1
CASSGGQANIQYF | TGTGCCAGCAGTGGGGGACAGGCAAACATTCAGTACTTC | TRBV28 | TRBD1 | few | TRBJ2-4
CARGDPTNEKLFF | TGTGCCCGCGGCGACCCAACTAATGAAAAACTGTTTTTT | TRBV5-4 | NA | NA | TRBJ1-4
CASSYGTITDAKNIQYF | TGTGCCAGCAGTTACGGGACCATAACTGATGCCAAAAACATTCAGTACTTC | TRBV6-2/TRBV6-3 | NA | few | TRBJ2-4
CSARDLHSQETQYF | TGCAGTGCTAGAGATTTACACAGCCAAGAGACCCAGTACTTC | TRBV20-1 | NA | few | TRBJ2-5
CSARDLYRGRDEQYF | TGCAGTGCTAGGGATTTGTACAGGGGGCGGGACGAGCAGTACTTC | TRBV20-1 | TRBD1 | few | TRBJ2-7
CASSLAGGAGYTF | TGCGCCAGCAGCTTGGCGGGGGGCGCGGGCTACACCTTC | TRBV5-1 | NA | NA | TRBJ1-2
CASSFRTFGTGELFF | TGTGCCAGCAGCTTCAGGACCTTCGGGACCGGGGAGCTGTTTTTT | TRBV5-4 | NA | few | TRBJ2-2
CSARSLRYESDTQYF | TGCAGTGCTAGGTCACTTCGCTATGAGTCAGATACGCAGTATTTT | TRBV20-1 | NA | NA | TRBJ2-3
CASSLRDTSEQFF | TGTGCCAGCAGCCTACGGGACACCTCGGAGCAGTTCTTC | TRBV5-4 | NA | medium-sized | TRBJ2-1
CASSYAGTGNSPLHF | TGTGCCAGCAGTTACGCGGGGACGGGCAATTCACCCCTCCACTTT | TRBV6-6 | NA | medium-sized | TRBJ1-6
CASSQTGSPNTGELFF | TGTGCCAGCAGCCAAACAGGATCCCCGAACACCGGGGAGCTGTTTTTT | TRBV14 | NA | few | TRBJ2-2
CATSDSLTSGSGELFF | TGTGCCACCAGTGATTCGCTCACTAGCGGGAGCGGGGAGCTGTTTTTT | TRBV24-1 | TRBD2 | few | TRBJ2-2
CASSLGDRGPYEQYF | TGTGCCAGCAGCTTAGGGGACAGGGGGCCCTACGAGCAGTACTTC | TRBV7-2 | TRBD1 | few | TRBJ2-7
CASSIEASTGYTF | TGTGCCAGTAGTATAGAAGCATCGACCGGCTACACCTTC | TRBV19 | NA | large | TRBJ1-2
CATSRDLGTGGYTF | TGTGCCACCAGCAGAGATCTGGGAACAGGGGGCTACACCTTC | TRBV15 | NA | NA | TRBJ1-2
CASSFWQGIDPLHF | TGTGCCAGCAGCTTTTGGCAGGGGATAGATCCCCTCCACTTT | TRBV5-6 | NA | medium-sized | TRBJ1-6
CASAMRDSNSPLHF | TGTGCCAGCGCAATGAGGGACAGTAATTCACCCCTCCACTTT | TRBV6-2/TRBV6-3 | TRBD1 | medium-sized | TRBJ1-6
CASSHVSYEQYF | TGTGCCAGCAGCCATGTCTCCTACGAGCAGTACTTC | TRBV7-9 | NA | large | TRBJ2-7
CASSSETSGEVEQYF | TGTGCCAGCAGCTCCGAGACTAGCGGGGAGGTCGAGCAGTACTTC | TRBV7-9 | TRBD2 | NA | TRBJ2-7
CASSPRTSAYNEQFF | TGTGCCAGCAGCCCCCGGACTAGCGCCTACAATGAGCAGTTCTTC | TRBV7-2 | TRBD2 | large | TRBJ2-1
CSARGTSSQETQYF | TGCAGTGCTAGAGGGACTAGCAGCCAAGAGACCCAGTACTTC | TRBV20-1 | TRBD2 | few | TRBJ2-5
CASSVVGGRETQYF | TGTGCCAGCAGCGTAGTAGGGGGCAGGGAGACCCAGTACTTC | TRBV9 | TRBD1 | few | TRBJ2-5
CASSLGGTFNQPQHF | TGTGCCAGCAGCTTAGGGGGGACTTTCAATCAGCCCCAGCATTTT | TRBV7-2 | NA | few | TRBJ1-5
CASSPGLARDTGELFF | TGCGCCAGCAGTCCCGGACTAGCTCGCGACACCGGGGAGCTGTTTTTT | TRBV10-1 | TRBD2 | NA | TRBJ2-2
CASSFPSGGSPEQFF | TGTGCCAGCAGTTTCCCTAGTGGCGGGAGTCCTGAGCAGTTCTTC | TRBV6-2/TRBV6-3 | TRBD2 | NA | TRBJ2-1
CASRTSAGEQFF | TGTGCCAGCAGGACATCGGCGGGTGAGCAGTTCTTC | TRBV28 | NA | NA | TRBJ2-1
CASSQDDSGGYEQYF | TGCGCCAGCAGCCAAGACGACAGCGGGGGCTACGAGCAGTACTTC | TRBV4-1 | TRBD2 | NA | TRBJ2-7
CASALGTYGNTIYF | TGTGCCAGCGCCCTTGGGACATATGGAAACACCATATATTTT | TRBV6-2/TRBV6-3 | NA | NA | TRBJ1-3
CASSEQGTYNEQFF | TGTGCCAGCAGTGAGCAGGGAACCTACAATGAGCAGTTCTTC | TRBV6-4 | NA | medium-sized | TRBJ2-1
CASSLVSARGSYEQYF | TGTGCCAGCAGCTTAGTTAGCGCCAGGGGCTCGTACGAGCAGTACTTC | TRBV7-9 | NA | medium-sized | TRBJ2-7
CASSDRDRGRGGEAFF | TGTGCCAGCAGCGACCGGGACAGGGGGCGTGGGGGAGAAGCTTTCTTT | TRBV5-4 | TRBD1 | medium-sized | TRBJ1-1
CASSYTGASNTGELFF | TGTGCCAGCAGTTATACAGGGGCGTCGAACACCGGGGAGCTGTTTTTT | TRBV6-6 | TRBD1 | medium-sized | TRBJ2-2
CASSPPDRPSNQPQHF | TGTGCCAGCTCACCGCCGGACAGGCCAAGCAATCAGCCCCAGCATTTT | TRBV18 | TRBD1 | NA | TRBJ1-5
CASSQEWGGDNEQFF | TGTGCCAGCAGCCAAGAGTGGGGGGGTGACAATGAGCAGTTCTTC | TRBV3-1 | TRBD2 | NA | TRBJ2-1
CASFTGTGNYGYTF | TGTGCCAGCTTTACCGGGACAGGGAACTATGGCTACACCTTC | TRBV12-3/TRBV12-4 | TRBD1 | medium-sized | TRBJ1-2
CASSPAGQGSADTQYF | TGTGCCAGCTCACCCGCGGGACAGGGGAGCGCAGATACGCAGTATTTT | TRBV18 | TRBD1 | few | TRBJ2-3
CASRPDRGREYF | TGTGCCAGCAGACCAGACAGGGGGCGCGAGTATTTT | TRBV6-2/TRBV6-3 | TRBD1 | large | TRBJ2-3
CAWSVEEGQNTEAFF | TGTGCCTGGAGTGTAGAGGAGGGACAGAACACTGAAGCTTTCTTT | TRBV30 | NA | medium-sized | TRBJ1-1
CVSSLEAGGTGELFF | TGTGTCAGCAGTTTAGAGGCAGGGGGAACCGGGGAGCTGTTTTTT | TRBV28 | TRBD1 | NA | TRBJ2-2
CASSQDSGGAYNEQFF | TGTGCCAGCAGCCAAGATAGCGGAGGGGCCTACAATGAGCAGTTCTTC | TRBV4-2 | NA | few | TRBJ2-1
CSAVPSGPYEQYF | TGCAGTGCAGTGCCTAGCGGACCCTACGAGCAGTACTTC | TRBV20-1 | TRBD2 | NA | TRBJ2-7
CASSTYPASSSYNEQFF | TGTGCCAGCAGTACCTACCCTGCGTCCTCCTCCTACAATGAGCAGTTCTTC | TRBV27 | NA | medium-sized | TRBJ2-1
CATSGGGANTGELFF | TGTGCCACCAGTGGCGGGGGGGCAAACACCGGGGAGCTGTTTTTT | TRBV24-1 | TRBD2 | few | TRBJ2-2